The 13 T cell receptor beta chains listed next were all sequenced from one sample in a study of blood T cell repertoires in COVID-19 (dated by TCRdb to about 2020). Receptor libraries were prepared by the immunoSEQ multiplex PCR assay. Not all clones reach the TCRdb copy of this immuneACCESS table, which keeps in-frame sequences only. Checked studies attribute under half of the gap to unresolved V genes and leave the rest unexplained. The sample contains 150,000 to 200,000 clones, about 85% of them found a single time. The ten largest clones represent about a fifth of the sample. Sequencing input: peripheral blood. The receptor source for this set is a man aged 55 to 69 with active or convalescent COVID-19.

Ten or more counts support this clone. The chain links TRBV7-9 to TRBJ2-6; D possibly corresponds to TRBD1 (6 bases). CDR3 length: 17 residues. Germline V gives CDR1 SEHNR, CDR2 FQNEAQ (reference sequence). Trimming pared 5 bases from V and 2 bases from J, leaving 16 bases between. CDR3 loop: CASSQNTGLAGANVLTF. In nucleotides, the CDR3 is TGTGCCAGCAGCCAGAACACAGGGTTAGCTGGGGCCAACGTCCTGACTTTC.

The chain employs TRBV24-1 and TRBJ1-2; 7 bases map to TRBD1. V lost 3 bases, J lost 4 bases, and 7 bases stayed unmatched. This CDR3 region has 15 residues. Germline lookup yields CDR1 KGHDR and CDR2 SFDVKD. The CDR3 loop is CATSDPRQGGYGYTF. The CDR3 DNA reads as TGTGCCACCAGTGATCCCAGACAGGGCGGCTATGGCTACACCTTC.

The genes are TRBV12-3 or TRBV12-4 and TRBJ1-2; 9 bases are a match to TRBD1. This CDR3 is built from 13 residues. J was trimmed by 5 bases and V by 4 bases; bases with no gene match: 2. CDR3 sequence: CASSSTGGYGYTF. Written as DNA, the CDR3 is TGTGCCAGCAGTTCGACAGGGGGATATGGCTACACCTTC.

The V and J genes are TRBV11-3 and TRBJ1-6; 7 bases align to TRBD1. Germline trimming cut 5 bases from V and 7 bases from J; bases unmatched to any gene: 5. Germline CDR1 SGHNT, CDR2 YENEEA. This CDR3 contains 14 residues. Here the CDR3 DNA reads TGTGCCAGCAGCCCAGGGGGACCGAATTCACCCCTCCACTTT. Protein: CASSPGGPNSPLHF.

The chain links TRBV27 to TRBJ1-1; 8 nucleotides line up with TRBD1. Germline lookup yields CDR1 MNHEY and CDR2 SMNVEV (reference sequence). This CDR3 has 15 residues. V gave up 2 bases and J gave up 2 bases; unmatched junction bases: 4. The CDR3 DNA follows: TGTGCCAGCAGTTTAGTTGGGACAGGTAACACTGAAGCTTTCTTT. Translated, it gives CASSLVGTGNTEAFF.

This rearrangement joins TRBV10-1 to TRBJ2-3; TRBD2 agrees at 13 bases. V shed 0 bases and J 0 bases; nucleotides not matched to a gene: 3. CDR1 is WNHNN, CDR2 SYGVQD, per germline (reference sequence). The CDR3 is 18 residues long. CDR3 region: CASSESRTSGSSTDTQYF. DNA for the CDR3: TGCGCCAGCAGTGAGTCCAGGACTAGCGGGAGTAGCACAGATACGCAGTATTTT.

The gene calls are TRBV27 and TRBJ1-2; D perhaps matches TRBD1 (6 bases). This CDR3 is built from 15 residues. Germline V gives CDR1 MNHEY, CDR2 SMNVEV (reference sequence). Trimming left V 4 bases short and J 2 bases short, with 14 bases between. CDR3 in amino acids: CASSSSMGANYGYTF. CDR3 coding DNA: TGTGCCAGCAGTTCCTCGATGGGGGCAAACTATGGCTACACCTTC.

This clone appeared once. J is TRBJ1-1 and V is TRBV6-5, with 10 positions matching TRBD1. V gave up 7 bases and J gave up 4 bases; unmatched junction bases: 6. The CDR3 spans 14 residues. Germline CDR1 and CDR2: MNHEY and SVGAGI. This chain's CDR3 is CASIWDRGGTEAFF. In DNA, the CDR3 is TGTGCCAGCATCTGGGACAGGGGAGGCACTGAAGCTTTCTTT.

V gene TRBV21-1 combines with J gene TRBJ1-2. TRBV21-1 represents a pseudogene. The CDR3 extends over 17 amino acids. The CDR3 sequence: CASSKYGRKQPNYGYTF. CDR3 coding DNA: TGTGCCAGCAGCAAATATGGGAGGAAACAGCCTAACTATGGCTACACCTTC.

This clone was counted at least ten times. V gene TRBV5-5 combines with J gene TRBJ1-2, with TRBD1 identical over 8 bases. V shed 4 bases and J 2 bases; nucleotides not matched to a gene: 16. CDR1 and CDR2 from the germline V gene are SGHKS and YYEKEE (reference sequence). The CDR3 is 18 amino acids. Here the CDR3 DNA reads TGTGCCAGCAGCCTCCTAATCAAAAACAGGGGGGCCAACTATGGCTACACCTTC. Translating gives CASSLLIKNRGANYGYTF.

The chain recombines TRBV19 with TRBJ1-3; D unclear. The CDR3 extends over 15 amino acids. Trimming removed 6 bases at V and 0 bases at J, with 12 bases between. Germline CDR1 is LNHDA and CDR2 is SQIVND (reference sequence). The CDR3 reads CASSQAGFSGNTIYF. As DNA, the CDR3 is TGTGCCAGTAGCCAGGCGGGGTTCTCTGGAAACACCATATATTTT.

This CDR3 is CASSPVTEANYGYTF. DNA of the CDR3: TGTGCCAGCTCACCCGTTACAGAAGCTAACTATGGCTACACCTTC. The V call is TRBV18, the J call TRBJ1-2; D not certain. Germline CDR1 reads KGHSH; CDR2 reads LQKENI. V shed 3 bases and J shed 0 bases, with 11 bases lying between them. There are 15 residues in the CDR3.

This CDR3 is CASSLYRQETQYF. CDR3 nucleotide sequence: TGTGCCAGCAGTTTATACAGACAAGAGACCCAGTACTTC. This chain connects TRBV27 to TRBJ2-5; D call uncertain. Germline V gene lookup returns CDR1 MNHEY and CDR2 SMNVEV (reference sequence). The CDR3 is 13 residues long. The V and J ends lost 1 base and 2 bases respectively, with 5 bases between them.